What follows is one T cell receptor (beta chain) and its context. The antigen is not known. Assay used: immunoSEQ multiplex PCR; TCRdb lists only in-frame clones, some missing. The sample consists of 150,000 to 200,000 clones, over 80% of them appearing once. The entry originates in a study of T cell responses to AZD1222 COVID-19 vaccine. Study outcomes and limitations: A rise in Spike-specific TCR breadth and depth followed two AZD1222 doses. Spike was spanned by vaccine-associated CD4 TCRs, which were dominant at 160-218 and 743-854.

Trimming took 6 bases from V and 4 from J, leaving 12 bases between them. CDR3 length: 13 residues. Germline CDR1 reads MDHEN; CDR2 reads SYDVKM. The chain combines TRBV28 with TRBJ1-2, with TRBD1 as a possible D gene (6 bases). The material sequenced was peripheral blood, taken on day 0 of MenACWY control vaccination. The TCR was taken from an adult in good health. The chain's CDR3 is CASRRQVGYGYTF. For the CDR3, the DNA is TGTGCCAGCAGGAGACAGGTCGGCTATGGCTACACCTTC.